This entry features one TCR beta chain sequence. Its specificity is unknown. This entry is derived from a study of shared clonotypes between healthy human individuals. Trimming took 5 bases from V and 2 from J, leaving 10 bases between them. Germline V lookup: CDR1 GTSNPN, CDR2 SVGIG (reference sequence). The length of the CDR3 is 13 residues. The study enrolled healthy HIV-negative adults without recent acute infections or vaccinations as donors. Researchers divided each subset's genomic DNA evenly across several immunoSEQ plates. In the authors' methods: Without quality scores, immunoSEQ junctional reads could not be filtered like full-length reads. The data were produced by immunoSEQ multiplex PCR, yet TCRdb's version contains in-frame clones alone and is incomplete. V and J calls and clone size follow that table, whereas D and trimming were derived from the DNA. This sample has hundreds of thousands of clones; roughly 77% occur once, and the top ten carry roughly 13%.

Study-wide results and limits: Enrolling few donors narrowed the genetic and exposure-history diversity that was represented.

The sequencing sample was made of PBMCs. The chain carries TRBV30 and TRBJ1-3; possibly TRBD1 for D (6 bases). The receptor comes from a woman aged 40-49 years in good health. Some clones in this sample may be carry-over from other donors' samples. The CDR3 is CAWSTGTGNTIYF. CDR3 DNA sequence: TGTGCCTGGTCCACAGGGACTGGAAACACCATATATTTT.